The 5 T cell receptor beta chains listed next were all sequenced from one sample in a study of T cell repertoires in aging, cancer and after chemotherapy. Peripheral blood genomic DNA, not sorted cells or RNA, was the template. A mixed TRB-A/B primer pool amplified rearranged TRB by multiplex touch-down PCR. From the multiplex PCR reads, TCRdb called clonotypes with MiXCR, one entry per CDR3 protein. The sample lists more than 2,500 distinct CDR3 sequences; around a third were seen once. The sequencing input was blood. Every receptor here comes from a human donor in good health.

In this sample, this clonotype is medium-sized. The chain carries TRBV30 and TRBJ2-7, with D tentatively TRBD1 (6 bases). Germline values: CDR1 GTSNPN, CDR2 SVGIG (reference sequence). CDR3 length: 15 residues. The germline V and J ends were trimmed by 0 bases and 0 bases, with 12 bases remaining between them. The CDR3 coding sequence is TGTGCCTGGAGTGTGGGACATACGGGCTCCTACGAGCAGTACTTC. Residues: CAWSVGHTGSYEQYF.

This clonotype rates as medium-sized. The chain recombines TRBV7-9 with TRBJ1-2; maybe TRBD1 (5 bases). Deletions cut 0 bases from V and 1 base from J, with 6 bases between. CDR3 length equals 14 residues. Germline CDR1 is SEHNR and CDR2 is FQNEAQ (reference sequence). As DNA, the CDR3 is TGTGCCAGCAGCTTAGCAGGGGTTAACTATGGCTACACCTTC. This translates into CASSLAGVNYGYTF.

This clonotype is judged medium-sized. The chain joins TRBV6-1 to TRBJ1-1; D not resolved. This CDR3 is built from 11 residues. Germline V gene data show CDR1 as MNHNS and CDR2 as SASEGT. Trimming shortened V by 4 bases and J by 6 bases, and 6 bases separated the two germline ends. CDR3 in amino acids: CASSAFAEAFF. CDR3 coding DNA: TGTGCCAGCAGTGCATTCGCTGAAGCTTTCTTT.

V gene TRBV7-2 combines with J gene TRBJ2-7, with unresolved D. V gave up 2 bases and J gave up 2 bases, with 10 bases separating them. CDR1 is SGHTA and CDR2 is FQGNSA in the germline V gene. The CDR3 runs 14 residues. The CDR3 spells CASSLPQSPYEQYF. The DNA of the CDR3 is TGTGCCAGCAGCTTACCACAGAGCCCCTACGAGCAGTACTTC.

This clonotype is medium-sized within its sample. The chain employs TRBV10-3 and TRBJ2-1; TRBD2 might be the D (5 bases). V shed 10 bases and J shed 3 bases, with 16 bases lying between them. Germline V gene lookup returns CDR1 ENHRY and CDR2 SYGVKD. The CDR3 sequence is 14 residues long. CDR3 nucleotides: TGTGCCACCCAAATCGGGGATAACTACAATGAGCAGTTCTTC. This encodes CATQIGDNYNEQFF.